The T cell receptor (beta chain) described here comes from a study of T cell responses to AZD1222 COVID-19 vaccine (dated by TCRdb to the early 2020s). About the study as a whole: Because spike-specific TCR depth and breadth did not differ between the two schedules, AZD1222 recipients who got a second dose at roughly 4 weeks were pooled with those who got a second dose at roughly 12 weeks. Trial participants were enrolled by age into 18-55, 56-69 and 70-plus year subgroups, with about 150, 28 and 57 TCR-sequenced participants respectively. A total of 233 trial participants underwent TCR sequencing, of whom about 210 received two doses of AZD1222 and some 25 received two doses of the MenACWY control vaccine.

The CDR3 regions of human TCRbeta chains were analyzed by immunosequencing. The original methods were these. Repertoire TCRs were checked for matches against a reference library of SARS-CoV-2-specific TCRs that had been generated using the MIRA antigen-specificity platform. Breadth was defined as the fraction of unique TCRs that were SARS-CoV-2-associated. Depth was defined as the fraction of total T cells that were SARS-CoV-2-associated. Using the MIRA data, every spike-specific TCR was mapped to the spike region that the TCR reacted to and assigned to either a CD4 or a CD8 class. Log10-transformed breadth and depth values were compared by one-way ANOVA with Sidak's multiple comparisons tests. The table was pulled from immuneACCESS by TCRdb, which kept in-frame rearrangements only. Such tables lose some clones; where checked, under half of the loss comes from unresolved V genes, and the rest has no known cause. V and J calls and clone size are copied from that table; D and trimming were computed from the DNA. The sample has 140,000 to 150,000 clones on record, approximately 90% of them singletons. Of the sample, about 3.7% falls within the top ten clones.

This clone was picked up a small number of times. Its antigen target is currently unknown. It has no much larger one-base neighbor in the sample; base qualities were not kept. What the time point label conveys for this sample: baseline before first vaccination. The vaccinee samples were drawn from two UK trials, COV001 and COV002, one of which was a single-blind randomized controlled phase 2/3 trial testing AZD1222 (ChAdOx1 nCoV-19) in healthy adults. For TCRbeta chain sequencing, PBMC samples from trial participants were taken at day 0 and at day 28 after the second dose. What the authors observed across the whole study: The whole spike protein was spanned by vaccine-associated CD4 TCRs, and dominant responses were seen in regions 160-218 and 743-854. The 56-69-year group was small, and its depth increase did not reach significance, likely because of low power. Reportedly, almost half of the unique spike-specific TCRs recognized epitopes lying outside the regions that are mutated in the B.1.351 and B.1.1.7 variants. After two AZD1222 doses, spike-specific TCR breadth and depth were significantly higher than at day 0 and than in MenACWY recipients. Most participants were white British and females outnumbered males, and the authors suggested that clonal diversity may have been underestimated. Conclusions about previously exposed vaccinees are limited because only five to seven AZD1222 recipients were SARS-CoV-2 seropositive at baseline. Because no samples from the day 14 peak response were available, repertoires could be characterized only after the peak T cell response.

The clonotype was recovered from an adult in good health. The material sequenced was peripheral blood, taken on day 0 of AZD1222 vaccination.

The DNA reads as follows: TGTGCCAGCTCACCATTTCGAGGCGGGTCGACTTACGAGCAGTACTTC. Protein translation: CASSPFRGGSTYEQYF. Recombination connected TRBV18 to TRBJ2-7, with a weak D call of TRBD2 (5 bases match). Cut back by 2 bases and 4 bases, the V and J ends lie 18 bases apart. Reading from cysteine to phenylalanine, the CDR3 counts 16 amino acids. The CDR3 DNA has 48 bases and is translated from base 1. CDR1 is given as KGHSH and CDR2 as LQKENI, both from the germline V gene. Supplemented by the reference TRBV18 and TRBJ2-7 proteins around the CDR3, the complete variable domain is NAGVMQNPRHLVRRRGQEARLRCSPMKGHSHVYWYRQLPEEGLKFMVYLQKENIIDESGMPKERFSAEFPKEGPSILRIQQVVRGDSAAYFCASSPFRGGSTYEQYFGPGTRLTVT.